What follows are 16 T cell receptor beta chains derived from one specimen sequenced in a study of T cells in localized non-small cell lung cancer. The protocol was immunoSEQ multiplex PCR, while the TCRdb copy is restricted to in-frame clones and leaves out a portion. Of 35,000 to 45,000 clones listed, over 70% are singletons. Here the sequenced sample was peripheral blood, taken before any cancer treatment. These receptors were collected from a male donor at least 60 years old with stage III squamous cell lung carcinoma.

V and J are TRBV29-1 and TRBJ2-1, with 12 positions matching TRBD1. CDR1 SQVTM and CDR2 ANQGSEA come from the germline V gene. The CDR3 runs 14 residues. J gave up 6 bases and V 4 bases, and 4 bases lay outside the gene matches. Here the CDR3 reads CSVGDRGLSNEQFF. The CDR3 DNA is TGCAGCGTTGGGGACAGGGGGCTAAGCAATGAGCAGTTCTTC.

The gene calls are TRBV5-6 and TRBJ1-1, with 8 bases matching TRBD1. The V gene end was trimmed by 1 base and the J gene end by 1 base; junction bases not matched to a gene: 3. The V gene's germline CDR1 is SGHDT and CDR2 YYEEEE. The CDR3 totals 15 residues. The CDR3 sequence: CASSLRGQGNTEAFF. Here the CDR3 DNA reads TGTGCCAGCAGCTTGCGCGGACAGGGGAACACTGAAGCTTTCTTT.

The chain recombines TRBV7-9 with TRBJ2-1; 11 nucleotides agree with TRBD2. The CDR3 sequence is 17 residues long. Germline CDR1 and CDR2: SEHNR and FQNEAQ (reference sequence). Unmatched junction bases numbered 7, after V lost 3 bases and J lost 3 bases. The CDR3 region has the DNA TGTGCCAGCAGCTTCCGAGGGACTAGCGGCTTCTACAATGAGCAGTTCTTC. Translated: CASSFRGTSGFYNEQFF.

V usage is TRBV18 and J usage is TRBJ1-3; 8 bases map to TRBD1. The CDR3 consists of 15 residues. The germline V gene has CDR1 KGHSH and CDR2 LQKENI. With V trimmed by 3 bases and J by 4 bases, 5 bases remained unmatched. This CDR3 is CASSPSQGAGNTIYF. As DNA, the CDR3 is TGTGCCAGCTCACCTTCGCAGGGGGCCGGAAACACCATATATTTT.

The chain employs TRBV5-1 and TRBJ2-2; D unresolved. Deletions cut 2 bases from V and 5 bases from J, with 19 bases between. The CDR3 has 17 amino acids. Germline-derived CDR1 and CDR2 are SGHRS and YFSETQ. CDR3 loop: CASSFDEVSGSTGELFF. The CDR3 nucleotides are TGCGCCAGCAGCTTTGATGAAGTCTCTGGCTCGACCGGGGAGCTGTTTTTT.

The DNA of the CDR3 is TGTGCCAGCAGCTTAGACACCCTGGGGACCCAGTACTTC. Translation gives CASSLDTLGTQYF. This chain links TRBV7-7 with TRBJ2-5; the D is unclear. The CDR3 is made up of 13 amino acids. V lost 1 base to trimming and J lost 7 bases, with 10 bases between them. Looked up from germline, CDR1 is SSHAT and CDR2 is FNYEAQ (reference sequence).

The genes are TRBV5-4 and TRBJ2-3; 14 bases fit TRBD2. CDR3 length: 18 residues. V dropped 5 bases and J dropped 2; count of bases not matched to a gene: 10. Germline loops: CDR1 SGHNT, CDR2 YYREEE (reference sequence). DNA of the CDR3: TGTGCCAGCAGTCGCGGGACTAGCGGGAGAGCTAACACAGATACGCAGTATTTT. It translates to CASSRGTSGRANTDTQYF.

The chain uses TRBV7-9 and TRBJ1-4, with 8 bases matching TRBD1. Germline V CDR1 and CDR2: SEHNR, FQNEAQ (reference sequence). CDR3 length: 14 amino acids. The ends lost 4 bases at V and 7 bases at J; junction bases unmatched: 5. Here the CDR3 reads CASSSWTGTEKLFF. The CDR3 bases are TGTGCCAGCAGCTCGTGGACAGGGACTGAAAAACTGTTTTTT.

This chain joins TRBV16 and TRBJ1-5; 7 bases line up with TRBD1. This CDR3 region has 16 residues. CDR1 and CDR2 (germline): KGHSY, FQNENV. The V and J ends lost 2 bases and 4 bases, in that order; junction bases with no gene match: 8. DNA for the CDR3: TGTGCCAGCAGCCAACTAGGGGGCACTTCGAATCAGCCCCAGCATTTT. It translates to CASSQLGGTSNQPQHF.

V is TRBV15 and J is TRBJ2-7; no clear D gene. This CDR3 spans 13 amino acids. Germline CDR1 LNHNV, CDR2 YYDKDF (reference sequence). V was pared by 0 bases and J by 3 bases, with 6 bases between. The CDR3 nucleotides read TGTGCCACCAGCAGAGATAGGCTCTACGAGCAGTACTTC. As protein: CATSRDRLYEQYF.

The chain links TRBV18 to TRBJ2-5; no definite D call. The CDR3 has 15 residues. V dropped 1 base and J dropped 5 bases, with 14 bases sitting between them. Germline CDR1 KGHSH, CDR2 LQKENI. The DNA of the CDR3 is TGTGCCAGCTCACCACGGGCGGCCGCTGGGGAGACCCAGTACTTC. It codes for CASSPRAAAGETQYF.

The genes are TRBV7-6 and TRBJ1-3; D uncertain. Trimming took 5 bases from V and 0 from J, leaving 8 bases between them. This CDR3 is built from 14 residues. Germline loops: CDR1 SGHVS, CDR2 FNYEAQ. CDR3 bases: TGTGCCAGCAGCCCCCTAGACTCTGGAAACACCATATATTTT. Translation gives CASSPLDSGNTIYF. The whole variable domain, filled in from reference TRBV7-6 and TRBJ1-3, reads GAGVSQSPRYKVTKRGQDVALRCDPISGHVSLYWYRQALGQGPEFLTYFNYEAQQDKSGLPNDRFSAERPEGSISTLTIQRTEQRDSAMYRCASSPLDSGNTIYFGEGSWLTVV.

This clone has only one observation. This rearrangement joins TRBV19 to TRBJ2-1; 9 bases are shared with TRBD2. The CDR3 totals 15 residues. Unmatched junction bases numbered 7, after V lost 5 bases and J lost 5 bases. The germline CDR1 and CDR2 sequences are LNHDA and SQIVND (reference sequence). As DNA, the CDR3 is TGTGCCAGTAGTCCCCGGACTAGCGTGCACAATGAGCAGTTCTTC. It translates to CASSPRTSVHNEQFF.

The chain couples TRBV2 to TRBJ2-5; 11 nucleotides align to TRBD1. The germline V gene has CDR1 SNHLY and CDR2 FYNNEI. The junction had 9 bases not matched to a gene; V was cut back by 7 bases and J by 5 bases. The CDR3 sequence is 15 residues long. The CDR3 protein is CASTPDRGRIETQYF. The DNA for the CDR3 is TGTGCCAGCACTCCGGACAGGGGGCGCATTGAGACCCAGTACTTC.

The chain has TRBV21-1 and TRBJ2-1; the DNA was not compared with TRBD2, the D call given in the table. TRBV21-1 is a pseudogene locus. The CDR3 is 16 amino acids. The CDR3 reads CASSNDGLAGTDEQFF. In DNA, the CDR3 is TGTGCCAGCAGCAACGATGGGCTAGCGGGTACAGATGAGCAGTTCTTC.

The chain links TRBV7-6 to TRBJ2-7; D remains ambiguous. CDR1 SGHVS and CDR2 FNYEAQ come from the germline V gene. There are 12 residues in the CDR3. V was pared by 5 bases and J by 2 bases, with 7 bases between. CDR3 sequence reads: CASSTDPYEQYF. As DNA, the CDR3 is TGTGCCAGCAGCACAGACCCCTACGAGCAGTACTTC.